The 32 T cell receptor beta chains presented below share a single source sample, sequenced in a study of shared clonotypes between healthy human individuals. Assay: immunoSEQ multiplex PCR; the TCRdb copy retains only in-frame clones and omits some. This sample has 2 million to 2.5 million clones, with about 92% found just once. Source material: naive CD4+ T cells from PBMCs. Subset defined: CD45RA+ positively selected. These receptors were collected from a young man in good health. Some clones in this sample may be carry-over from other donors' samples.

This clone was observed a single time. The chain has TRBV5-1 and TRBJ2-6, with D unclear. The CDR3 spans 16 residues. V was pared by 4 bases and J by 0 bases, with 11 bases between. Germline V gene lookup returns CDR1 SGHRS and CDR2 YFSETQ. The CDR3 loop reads CASSEFMSSGANVLTF. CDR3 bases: TGCGCCAGCAGCGAATTTATGAGCTCTGGGGCCAACGTCCTGACTTTC.

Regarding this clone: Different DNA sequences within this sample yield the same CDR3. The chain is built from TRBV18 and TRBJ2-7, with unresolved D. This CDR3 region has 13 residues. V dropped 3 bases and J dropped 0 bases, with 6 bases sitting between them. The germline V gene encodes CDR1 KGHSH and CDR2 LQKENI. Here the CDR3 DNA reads TGTGCCAGCTCACCTGGTGTCTCCTACGAGCAGTACTTC. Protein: CASSPGVSYEQYF.

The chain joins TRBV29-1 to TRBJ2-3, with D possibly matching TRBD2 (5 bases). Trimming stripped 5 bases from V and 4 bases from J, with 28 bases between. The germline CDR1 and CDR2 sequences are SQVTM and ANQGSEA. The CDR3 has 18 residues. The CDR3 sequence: CSVRGEEKPSRIADTQYF. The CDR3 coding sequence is TGCAGCGTTCGGGGTGAGGAAAAACCTTCGAGGATCGCAGATACGCAGTATTTT.

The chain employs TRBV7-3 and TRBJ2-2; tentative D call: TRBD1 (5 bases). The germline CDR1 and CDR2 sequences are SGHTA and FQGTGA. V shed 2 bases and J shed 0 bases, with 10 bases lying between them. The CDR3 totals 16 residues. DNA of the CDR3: TGTGCCAGCAGCTTACCTAGGGGATCGAACACCGGGGAGCTGTTTTTT. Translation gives CASSLPRGSNTGELFF.

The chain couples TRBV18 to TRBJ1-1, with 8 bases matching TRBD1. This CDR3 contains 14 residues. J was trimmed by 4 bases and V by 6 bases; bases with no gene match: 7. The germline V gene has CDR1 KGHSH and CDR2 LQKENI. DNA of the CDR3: TGTGCCAGCTCCTCAACTCAGGGGGCCACTGAAGCTTTCTTT. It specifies CASSSTQGATEAFF. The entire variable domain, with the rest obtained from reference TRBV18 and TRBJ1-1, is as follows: NAGVMQNPRHLVRRRGQEARLRCSPMKGHSHVYWYRQLPEEGLKFMVYLQKENIIDESGMPKERFSAEFPKEGPSILRIQQVVRGDSAAYFCASSSTQGATEAFFGQGTRLTVV.

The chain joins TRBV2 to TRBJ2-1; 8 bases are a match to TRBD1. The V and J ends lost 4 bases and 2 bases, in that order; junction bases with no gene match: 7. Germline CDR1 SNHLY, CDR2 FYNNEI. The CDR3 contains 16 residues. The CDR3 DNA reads TGTGCCAGCAGTGGAGTGGGACAGGCGGCCTACAATGAGCAGTTCTTC. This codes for CASSGVGQAAYNEQFF.

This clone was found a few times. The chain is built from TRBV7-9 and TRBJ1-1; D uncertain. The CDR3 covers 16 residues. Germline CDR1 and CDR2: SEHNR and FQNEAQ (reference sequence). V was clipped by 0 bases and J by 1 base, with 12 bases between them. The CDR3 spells CASSLALGRRNTEAFF. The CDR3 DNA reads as TGTGCCAGCAGCTTAGCTCTCGGCAGGCGGAACACTGAAGCTTTCTTT.

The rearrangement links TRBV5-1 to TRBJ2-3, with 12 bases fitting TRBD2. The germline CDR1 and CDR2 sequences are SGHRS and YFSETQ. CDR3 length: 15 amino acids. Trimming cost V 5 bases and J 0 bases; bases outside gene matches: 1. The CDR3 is CASRLAGGSTDTQYF. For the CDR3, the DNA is TGCGCCAGCAGACTAGCGGGGGGTAGCACAGATACGCAGTATTTT. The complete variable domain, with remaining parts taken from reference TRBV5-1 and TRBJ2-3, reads KAGVTQTPRYLIKTRGQQVTLSCSPISGHRSVSWYQQTPGQGLQFLFEYFSETQRNKGNFPGRFSGRQFSNSRSEMNVSTLELGDSALYLCASRLAGGSTDTQYFGPGTRLTVL.

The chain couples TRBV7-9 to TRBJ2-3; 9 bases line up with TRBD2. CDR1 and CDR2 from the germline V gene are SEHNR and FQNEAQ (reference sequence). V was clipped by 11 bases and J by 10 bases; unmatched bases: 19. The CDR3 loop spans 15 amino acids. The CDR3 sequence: CAGTSLAGPPEAQYF. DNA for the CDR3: TGTGCCGGAACGTCACTAGCGGGCCCCCCGGAGGCGCAGTATTTT.

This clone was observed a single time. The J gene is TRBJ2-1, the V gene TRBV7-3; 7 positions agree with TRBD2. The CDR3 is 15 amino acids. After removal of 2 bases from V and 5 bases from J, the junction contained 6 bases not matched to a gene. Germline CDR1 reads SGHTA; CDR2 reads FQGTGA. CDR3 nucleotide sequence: TGTGCCAGCAGCTTAGGGTCTAGCGGAAACAATGAGCAGTTCTTC. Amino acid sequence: CASSLGSSGNNEQFF.

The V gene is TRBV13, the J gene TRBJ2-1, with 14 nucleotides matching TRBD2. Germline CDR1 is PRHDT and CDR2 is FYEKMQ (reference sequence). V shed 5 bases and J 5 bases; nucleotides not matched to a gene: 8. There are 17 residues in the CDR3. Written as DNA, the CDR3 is TGTGCCAGCAGCCAGAGACTAGCGGGAGGGCTGGACAATGAGCAGTTCTTC. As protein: CASSQRLAGGLDNEQFF. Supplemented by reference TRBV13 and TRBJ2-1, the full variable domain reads AAGVIQSPRHLIKEKRETATLKCYPIPRHDTVYWYQQGPGQDPQFLISFYEKMQSDKGSIPDRFSAQQFSDYHSELNMSSLELGDSALYFCASSQRLAGGLDNEQFFGPGTRLTVL.

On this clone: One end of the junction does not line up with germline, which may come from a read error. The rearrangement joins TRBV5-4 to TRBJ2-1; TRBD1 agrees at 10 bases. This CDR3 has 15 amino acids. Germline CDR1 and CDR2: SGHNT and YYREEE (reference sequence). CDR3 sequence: CASSQETGGVYEQFF. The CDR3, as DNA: TGCGCCAGCAGCCAAGAGACAGGGGGCGTATATGAGCAGTTCTTC. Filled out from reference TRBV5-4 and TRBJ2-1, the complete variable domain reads ETGVTQSPTHLIKTRGQQVTLRCSSQSGHNTVSWYQQALGQGPQFIFQYYREEENGRGNFPPRFSGLQFPNYSSELNVNALELDDSALYLCASSQETGGVYEQFFGPGTRLTVL.

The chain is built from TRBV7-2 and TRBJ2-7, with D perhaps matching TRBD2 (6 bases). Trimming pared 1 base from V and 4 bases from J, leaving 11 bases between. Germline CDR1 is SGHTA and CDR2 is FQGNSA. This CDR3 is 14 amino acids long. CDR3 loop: CASSLGPGLYEQYF. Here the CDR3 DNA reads TGTGCCAGCAGCTTAGGGCCGGGACTGTACGAGCAGTACTTC.

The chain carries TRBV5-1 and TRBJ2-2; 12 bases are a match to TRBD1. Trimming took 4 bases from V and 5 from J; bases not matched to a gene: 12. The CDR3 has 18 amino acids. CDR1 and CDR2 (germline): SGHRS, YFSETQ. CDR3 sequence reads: CASSPNPGQGAETGELFF. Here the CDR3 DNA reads TGCGCCAGCAGCCCGAATCCGGGACAGGGGGCCGAGACCGGGGAGCTGTTTTTT. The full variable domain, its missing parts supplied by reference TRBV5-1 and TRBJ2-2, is KAGVTQTPRYLIKTRGQQVTLSCSPISGHRSVSWYQQTPGQGLQFLFEYFSETQRNKGNFPGRFSGRQFSNSRSEMNVSTLELGDSALYLCASSPNPGQGAETGELFFGEGSRLTVL.

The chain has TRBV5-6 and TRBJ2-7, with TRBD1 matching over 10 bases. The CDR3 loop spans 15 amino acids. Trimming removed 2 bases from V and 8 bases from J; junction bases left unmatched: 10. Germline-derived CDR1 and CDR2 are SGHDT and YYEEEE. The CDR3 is CASSFRDRGPLKQYF. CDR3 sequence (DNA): TGTGCCAGCAGCTTCCGGGACAGGGGACCCCTTAAGCAGTACTTC.

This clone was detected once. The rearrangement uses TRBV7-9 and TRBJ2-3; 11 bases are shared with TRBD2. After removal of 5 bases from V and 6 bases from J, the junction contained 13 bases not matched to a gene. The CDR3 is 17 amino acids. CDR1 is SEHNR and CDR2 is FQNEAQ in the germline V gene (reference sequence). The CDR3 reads CASSQPLAGGPLDTQYF. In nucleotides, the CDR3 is TGTGCCAGCAGCCAACCCTTAGCGGGAGGGCCTCTGGATACGCAGTATTTT.

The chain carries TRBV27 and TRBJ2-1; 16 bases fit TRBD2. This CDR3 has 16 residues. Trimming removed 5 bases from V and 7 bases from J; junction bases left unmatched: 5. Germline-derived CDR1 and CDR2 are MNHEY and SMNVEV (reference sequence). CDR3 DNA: TGTGCCAGCAGTCCACAGGGACTAGCGGGAGGGAATGAGCAGTTCTTC. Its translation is CASSPQGLAGGNEQFF.

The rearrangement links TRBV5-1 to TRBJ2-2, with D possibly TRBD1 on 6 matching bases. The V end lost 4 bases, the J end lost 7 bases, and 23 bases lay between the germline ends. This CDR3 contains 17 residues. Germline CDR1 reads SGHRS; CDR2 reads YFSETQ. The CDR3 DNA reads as TGCGCCAGCAGCACAGGGAGTGACCGTCTATGGGGCGGGGAGCTGTTTTTT. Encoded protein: CASSTGSDRLWGGELFF. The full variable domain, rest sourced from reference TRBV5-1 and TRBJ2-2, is KAGVTQTPRYLIKTRGQQVTLSCSPISGHRSVSWYQQTPGQGLQFLFEYFSETQRNKGNFPGRFSGRQFSNSRSEMNVSTLELGDSALYLCASSTGSDRLWGGELFFGEGSRLTVL.

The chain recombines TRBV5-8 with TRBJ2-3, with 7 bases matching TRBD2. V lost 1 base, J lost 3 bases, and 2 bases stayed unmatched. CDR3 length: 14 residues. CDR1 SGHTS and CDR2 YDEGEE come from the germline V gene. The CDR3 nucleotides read TGTGCCAGCAGCTTGTGGGAGGGGACAGATACGCAGTATTTT. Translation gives CASSLWEGTDTQYF.

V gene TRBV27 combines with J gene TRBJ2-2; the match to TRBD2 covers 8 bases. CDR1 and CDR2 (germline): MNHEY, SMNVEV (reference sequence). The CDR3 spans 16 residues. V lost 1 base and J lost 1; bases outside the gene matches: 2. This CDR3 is CASSLWAGGNTGELFF. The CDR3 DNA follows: TGTGCCAGCAGTTTATGGGCGGGGGGGAACACCGGGGAGCTGTTTTTT.

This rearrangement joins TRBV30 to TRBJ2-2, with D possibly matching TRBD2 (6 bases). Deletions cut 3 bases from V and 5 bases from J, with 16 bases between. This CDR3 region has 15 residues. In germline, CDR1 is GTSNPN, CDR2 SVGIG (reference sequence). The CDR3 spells CAWSPRGLGTGELFF. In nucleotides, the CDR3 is TGTGCCTGGAGCCCACGGGGACTCGGAACCGGGGAGCTGTTTTTT.

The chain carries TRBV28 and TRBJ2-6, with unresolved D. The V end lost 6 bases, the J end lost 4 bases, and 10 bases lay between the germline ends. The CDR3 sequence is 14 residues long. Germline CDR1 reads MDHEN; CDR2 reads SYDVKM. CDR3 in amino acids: CASRPPRGANVLTF. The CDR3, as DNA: TGTGCCAGCAGGCCCCCCCGGGGGGCCAACGTCCTGACTTTC.

CDR3: CASSLGLAARYNEQFF. In DNA, the CDR3 is TGTGCCAGCAGCCTGGGACTAGCGGCACGCTACAATGAGCAGTTCTTC. The chain couples TRBV9 to TRBJ2-1; TRBD2 agrees at 11 bases. The CDR3 extends over 16 amino acids. Germline CDR1 reads SGDLS; CDR2 reads YYNGEE. The V and J ends lost 4 bases and 3 bases, in that order; junction bases with no gene match: 6.

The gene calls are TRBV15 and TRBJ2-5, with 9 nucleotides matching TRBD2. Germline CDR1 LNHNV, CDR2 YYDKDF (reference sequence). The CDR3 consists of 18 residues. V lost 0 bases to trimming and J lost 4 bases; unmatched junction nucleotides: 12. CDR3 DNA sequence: TGTGCCACCAGCAGAGACCTGACTAGCGGATCTAGTTTAGAGACCCAGTACTTC. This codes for CATSRDLTSGSSLETQYF.

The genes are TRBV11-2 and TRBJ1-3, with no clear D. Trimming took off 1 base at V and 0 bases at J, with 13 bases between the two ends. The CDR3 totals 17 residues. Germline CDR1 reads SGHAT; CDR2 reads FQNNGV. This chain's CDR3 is CASSLAAGLSSGNTIYF. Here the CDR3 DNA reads TGTGCCAGCAGCTTAGCGGCAGGCCTGAGCTCTGGAAACACCATATATTTT.

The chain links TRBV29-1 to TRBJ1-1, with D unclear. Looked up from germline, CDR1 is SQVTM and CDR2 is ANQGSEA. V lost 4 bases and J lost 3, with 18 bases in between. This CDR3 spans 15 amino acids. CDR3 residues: CSVALRLSVDTEAFF. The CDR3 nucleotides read TGCAGCGTTGCCCTAAGGCTGAGCGTGGACACTGAAGCTTTCTTT.

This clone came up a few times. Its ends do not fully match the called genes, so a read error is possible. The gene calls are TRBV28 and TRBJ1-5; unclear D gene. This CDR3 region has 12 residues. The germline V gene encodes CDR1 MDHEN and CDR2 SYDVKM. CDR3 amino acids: CASCPPLQSQHF. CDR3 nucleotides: TGTGCCAGCTGTCCACCACTTCAGTCCCAGCATTTT.

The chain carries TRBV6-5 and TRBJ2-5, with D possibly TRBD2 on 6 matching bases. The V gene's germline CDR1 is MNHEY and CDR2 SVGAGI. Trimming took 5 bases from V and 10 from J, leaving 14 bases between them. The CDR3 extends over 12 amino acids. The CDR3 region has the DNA TGTGCCAGCAGTCGGAACGCCGGGGGCCAGTACTTC. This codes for CASSRNAGGQYF.

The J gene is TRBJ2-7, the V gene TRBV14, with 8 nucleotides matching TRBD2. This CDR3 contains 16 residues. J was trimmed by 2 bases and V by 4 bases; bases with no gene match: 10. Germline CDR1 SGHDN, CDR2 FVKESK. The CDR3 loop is CASSLGGAGVPYEQYF. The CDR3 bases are TGTGCCAGCAGCCTGGGGGGAGCGGGAGTTCCCTACGAGCAGTACTTC.

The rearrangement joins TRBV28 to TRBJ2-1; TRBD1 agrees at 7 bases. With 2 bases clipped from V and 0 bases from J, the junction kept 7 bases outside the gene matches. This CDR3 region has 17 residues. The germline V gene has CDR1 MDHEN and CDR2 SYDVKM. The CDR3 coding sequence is TGTGCCAGCAGTTTAGGAAAGACAGGGAGCTCCTACAATGAGCAGTTCTTC. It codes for CASSLGKTGSSYNEQFF.

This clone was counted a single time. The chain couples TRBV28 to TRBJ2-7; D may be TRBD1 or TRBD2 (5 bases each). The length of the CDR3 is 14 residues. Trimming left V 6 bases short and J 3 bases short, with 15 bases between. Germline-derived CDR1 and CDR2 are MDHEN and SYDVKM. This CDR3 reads CASSPGATLYEQYF. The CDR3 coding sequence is TGTGCCAGCAGCCCCGGGGCAACCCTCTACGAGCAGTACTTC.

The chain's CDR3 is CASSDFSGANVLTF. DNA of the CDR3: TGTGCCAGCAGTGACTTCTCTGGGGCCAACGTCCTGACTTTC. V and J are TRBV6-4 and TRBJ2-6; D not resolved. Per germline, CDR1 MRHNA and CDR2 SNTAGT. Trimming took 1 base from V and 0 from J, leaving 1 base between them. The CDR3 covers 14 residues.